The 22 T cell receptor beta chains given below trace back to one sample, sequenced in a study of T cell repertoires in cytomegalovirus infection. TCRdb re-called the reads through MiXCR, storing one row per CDR3 protein. Of 310,000 or so distinct CDR3 sequences listed, 20% to 25% are singletons. These TCRs' antigens remain unknown. The sequencing used cultured PBMCs, collected from culture after CMV antigen stimulation. The receptors derive from a human donor in good health (CMV status not recorded). Some clones in this sample may be carry-over from other donors' samples.

The CDR3 sequence is CASSQRVLGLDAGANVLTF. Here the CDR3 DNA reads TGTGCCAGCAGCCAGAGGGTTTTAGGGCTAGATGCTGGGGCCAACGTCCTGACTTTC. The J gene is TRBJ2-6, the V gene TRBV7-2; a weak D match, TRBD2 (5 bases). Germline V gene lookup returns CDR1 SGHTA and CDR2 FQGNSA. Trimming cost V 5 bases and J 2 bases, with 22 bases left between them. The CDR3 totals 19 residues.

The rearrangement links TRBV6-5 to TRBJ1-2; D is unresolved. V dropped 5 bases and J dropped 4 bases, with 14 bases sitting between them. The CDR3 is 14 amino acids. CDR1 and CDR2 from the germline V gene are MNHEY and SVGAGI. This CDR3 reads CASSRPQDTYGYTF. DNA for the CDR3: TGTGCCAGCAGTCGACCCCAAGACACCTATGGCTACACCTTC.

The chain recombines TRBV5-1 with TRBJ2-2, with TRBD2 identical over 7 bases. CDR3 size: 15 residues. Germline CDR1 SGHRS, CDR2 YFSETQ. Trimming at V came to 6 bases and at J to 1 base, leaving 6 bases not matched to a gene. CDR3: CASTPGTKNTGELFF. The CDR3 nucleotides are TGCGCCAGCACCCCGGGGACTAAGAACACCGGGGAGCTGTTTTTT.

The chain links TRBV4-2 to TRBJ2-7; D might be TRBD1 (6 bases). V gave up 4 bases and J gave up 0 bases, with 16 bases separating them. The CDR3 is 16 residues long. Germline V gene data show CDR1 as LGHNA and CDR2 as YNFKEQ. The CDR3 sequence is CASSLGSVDSSYEQYF. In DNA form, the CDR3 reads TGTGCCAGCAGCCTTGGCAGTGTGGACAGCTCCTACGAGCAGTACTTC.

In its sample, this clonotype was seen a few times. The J gene is TRBJ1-2, the V gene TRBV20-1; D unresolved. The CDR3 extends over 14 amino acids. Per germline, CDR1 DFQATT and CDR2 SNEGSKA (reference sequence). V shed 2 bases and J shed 3 bases, with 13 bases lying between them. DNA of the CDR3: TGCAGTGCTAGACGCTCGGGTGGGGACTATGGCTACACCTTC. Translation gives CSARRSGGDYGYTF.

The chain combines TRBV19 with TRBJ2-1; D may correspond to TRBD1 or TRBD2 (6 bases each). Germline loops: CDR1 LNHDA, CDR2 SQIVND (reference sequence). The V gene lost 5 bases and the J gene lost 2 bases, with 16 bases spanning the gap. CDR3 size: 16 residues. CDR3 region: CASSPTGGATYNEQFF. CDR3 nucleotide sequence: TGTGCCAGTAGTCCGACAGGAGGGGCAACCTACAATGAGCAGTTCTTC.

The chain carries TRBV25-1 and TRBJ1-3; D is unresolved. Trimming removed 4 bases at V and 3 bases at J, with 10 bases between. Germline CDR1 MGHDK, CDR2 SYGVNS. CDR3 length equals 14 residues. This CDR3 is CASSASSGGNTIYF. CDR3 DNA sequence: TGTGCCAGCAGTGCCTCTTCCGGTGGAAACACCATATATTTT.

The genes are TRBV27 and TRBJ2-1; TRBD2 matches 11 bases. V shed 8 bases and J 7 bases; nucleotides not matched to a gene: 7. The CDR3 covers 14 residues. Germline loops: CDR1 MNHEY, CDR2 SMNVEV (reference sequence). The CDR3 nucleotides are TGTGCCAGCGTGCCGACTAGCGGGATGAATGAGCAGTTCTTC. Translated: CASVPTSGMNEQFF.

In its sample, this clonotype was seen once. This rearrangement joins TRBV12-3 or TRBV12-4 to TRBJ1-1, with D unresolved. V lost 3 bases, J lost 4 bases, and 9 bases lay in between. The CDR3 contains 13 residues. The CDR3 here is CASSLKEVTEAFF. CDR3 nucleotides: TGTGCCAGCAGTTTGAAGGAGGTCACTGAAGCTTTCTTT.

This clonotype was detected many times. The rearrangement uses TRBV7-2 and TRBJ2-1; 10 nucleotides agree with TRBD2. Trimming removed 6 bases from V and 6 bases from J; junction bases left unmatched: 8. Germline CDR1 reads SGHTA; CDR2 reads FQGNSA. The CDR3 extends over 15 amino acids. The DNA for the CDR3 is TGTGCCAGCAGGTACTCTAGCGGGAGTCTCAATGAGCAGTTCTTC. Residues: CASRYSSGSLNEQFF. Looking up the rest from reference TRBV7-2 and TRBJ2-1 gives the full variable domain: GAGVSQSPSNKVTEKGKDVELRCDPISGHTALYWYRQSLGQGLEFLIYFQGNSAPDKSGLPSDRFSAERTGGSVSTLTIQRTQQEDSAVYLCASRYSSGSLNEQFFGPGTRLTVL.

This clonotype was detected many times. This sequence joins TRBV7-6 and TRBJ2-3; TRBD2 agrees at 8 bases. Germline V gives CDR1 SGHVS, CDR2 FNYEAQ. This CDR3 has 16 residues. V lost 5 bases and J lost 3; bases outside the gene matches: 10. The CDR3 region has the DNA TGTGCCAGCAGCCGGGGACTAGGAGAAGTAACAGATACGCAGTATTTT. Translating it yields CASSRGLGEVTDTQYF. The complete variable domain, with remaining parts taken from reference TRBV7-6 and TRBJ2-3, reads GAGVSQSPRYKVTKRGQDVALRCDPISGHVSLYWYRQALGQGPEFLTYFNYEAQQDKSGLPNDRFSAERPEGSISTLTIQRTEQRDSAMYRCASSRGLGEVTDTQYFGPGTRLTVL.

The V call is TRBV7-9, the J call TRBJ2-7; 8 positions match TRBD1. Trimming cost V 1 base and J 3 bases; bases outside gene matches: 8. Germline lookup yields CDR1 SEHNR and CDR2 FQNEAQ (reference sequence). This CDR3 has 16 residues. This chain's CDR3 is CASSLGPGQVNYEQYV. CDR3 coding DNA: TGTGCCAGCAGCTTAGGCCCGGGACAGGTCAACTACGAGCAGTACGTC.

V and J are TRBV19 and TRBJ1-2, with 7 nucleotides matching TRBD1. The germline V gene encodes CDR1 LNHDA and CDR2 SQIVND (reference sequence). V shed 6 bases, J shed 4 bases, and the junction held 11 bases outside the gene matches. The CDR3 is 15 amino acids. CDR3 DNA sequence: TGTGCCAGTAGGTCCCGGGACAGCGAGATCTATGGCTACACCTTC. Amino acid sequence: CASRSRDSEIYGYTF.

This clonotype appeared a single time. V and J are TRBV12-3 or TRBV12-4 and TRBJ1-2; D is possibly TRBD1 (5 bases). Trimming shortened V by 5 bases and J by 4 bases, and 17 bases separated the two germline ends. There are 15 residues in the CDR3. The CDR3 DNA sequence: TGTGCCAGCAGTCCCGATGACAGAAACAGCTATGGCTACACCTTC. It codes for CASSPDDRNSYGYTF.

The chain has TRBV10-3 and TRBJ2-7; 9 nucleotides match TRBD2. Per the germline V gene, CDR1 is ENHRY and CDR2 is SYGVKD. CDR3 size: 15 residues. With V trimmed by 0 bases and J by 3 bases, 3 bases remained unmatched. CDR3: CAISESVTSGYEQYF. CDR3 DNA sequence: TGTGCCATCAGTGAGTCCGTGACTAGCGGCTACGAGCAGTACTTC.

This clonotype appeared a few times. The chain recombines TRBV11-2 with TRBJ1-1; a possible D gene is TRBD1 (6 bases). The V gene lost 8 bases and the J gene lost 4 bases, with 14 bases spanning the gap. Germline loops: CDR1 SGHAT, CDR2 FQNNGV. CDR3 size: 13 residues. Here the CDR3 DNA reads TGTGCCAGCTCGTGGGGGGGGGCCACTGAAGCTTTCTTT. This gives the protein CASSWGGATEAFF.

This chain connects TRBV7-3 to TRBJ2-1; possible D gene TRBD2, 5 bases. CDR3 length: 15 amino acids. Trimming cost V 0 bases and J 6 bases, with 12 bases left between them. Per germline, CDR1 SGHTA and CDR2 FQGTGA. The CDR3, as DNA: TGTGCCAGCAGCTTAACGTTAACTAGGCGCAATGAGCAGTTCTTC. Amino acid sequence: CASSLTLTRRNEQFF.

This clonotype has ten or more counts. The chain recombines TRBV7-2 with TRBJ2-5; 11 nucleotides line up with TRBD2. CDR3 length: 15 residues. CDR1 SGHTA and CDR2 FQGNSA come from the germline V gene. With V trimmed by 1 base and J by 3 bases, 1 base remained unmatched. CDR3 DNA: TGTGCCAGCAGCTTAGTACTAGCGGGAGAAGAGACCCAGTACTTC. Residues: CASSLVLAGEETQYF.

The rearrangement joins TRBV6-2 or TRBV6-3 to TRBJ1-5, with 10 bases identical to TRBD1. The CDR3 runs 15 residues. The V segment lost 6 bases and the J segment 10 bases; nucleotides outside the gene matches: 12. Germline assignment: CDR1 MNHEY and CDR2 SVGEGT. The CDR3 DNA reads TGTGCCAGCAGAACCGGGACAGGGGACTCTCGTCCCCAGCATTTT. This translates into CASRTGTGDSRPQHF.

In this sample, this clonotype turned up a few times. The chain has TRBV6-5 and TRBJ2-2; a possible D gene is TRBD2 (5 bases). This CDR3 is built from 12 residues. Trimming cost V 7 bases and J 6 bases, with 9 bases left between them. The V gene's germline CDR1 is MNHEY and CDR2 SVGAGI. This chain's CDR3 is CASTRTSGELFF. CDR3 DNA sequence: TGTGCCAGCACCCGGACTTCCGGGGAGCTGTTTTTT.

The chain joins TRBV12-3 or TRBV12-4 to TRBJ2-2; 8 bases are shared with TRBD2. The CDR3 has 14 amino acids. Trimming at V came to 5 bases and at J to 7 bases, leaving 6 bases not matched to a gene. The CDR3 DNA follows: TGTGCCAGCAGTCCCGGGACTAGGAACGGGGAGCTGTTTTTT. Its translation is CASSPGTRNGELFF.

This clonotype was seen at least ten times. The chain has TRBV7-2 and TRBJ2-5; D is perhaps TRBD2 (6 bases). The CDR3 runs to 14 residues. The germline V gene has CDR1 SGHTA and CDR2 FQGNSA. V lost 6 bases, J lost 1 base, and 12 bases lay in between. CDR3 bases: TGTGCCAGCAGTCCGGACTACCTCCAAGAGACCCAGTACTTC. Encoded protein: CASSPDYLQETQYF.